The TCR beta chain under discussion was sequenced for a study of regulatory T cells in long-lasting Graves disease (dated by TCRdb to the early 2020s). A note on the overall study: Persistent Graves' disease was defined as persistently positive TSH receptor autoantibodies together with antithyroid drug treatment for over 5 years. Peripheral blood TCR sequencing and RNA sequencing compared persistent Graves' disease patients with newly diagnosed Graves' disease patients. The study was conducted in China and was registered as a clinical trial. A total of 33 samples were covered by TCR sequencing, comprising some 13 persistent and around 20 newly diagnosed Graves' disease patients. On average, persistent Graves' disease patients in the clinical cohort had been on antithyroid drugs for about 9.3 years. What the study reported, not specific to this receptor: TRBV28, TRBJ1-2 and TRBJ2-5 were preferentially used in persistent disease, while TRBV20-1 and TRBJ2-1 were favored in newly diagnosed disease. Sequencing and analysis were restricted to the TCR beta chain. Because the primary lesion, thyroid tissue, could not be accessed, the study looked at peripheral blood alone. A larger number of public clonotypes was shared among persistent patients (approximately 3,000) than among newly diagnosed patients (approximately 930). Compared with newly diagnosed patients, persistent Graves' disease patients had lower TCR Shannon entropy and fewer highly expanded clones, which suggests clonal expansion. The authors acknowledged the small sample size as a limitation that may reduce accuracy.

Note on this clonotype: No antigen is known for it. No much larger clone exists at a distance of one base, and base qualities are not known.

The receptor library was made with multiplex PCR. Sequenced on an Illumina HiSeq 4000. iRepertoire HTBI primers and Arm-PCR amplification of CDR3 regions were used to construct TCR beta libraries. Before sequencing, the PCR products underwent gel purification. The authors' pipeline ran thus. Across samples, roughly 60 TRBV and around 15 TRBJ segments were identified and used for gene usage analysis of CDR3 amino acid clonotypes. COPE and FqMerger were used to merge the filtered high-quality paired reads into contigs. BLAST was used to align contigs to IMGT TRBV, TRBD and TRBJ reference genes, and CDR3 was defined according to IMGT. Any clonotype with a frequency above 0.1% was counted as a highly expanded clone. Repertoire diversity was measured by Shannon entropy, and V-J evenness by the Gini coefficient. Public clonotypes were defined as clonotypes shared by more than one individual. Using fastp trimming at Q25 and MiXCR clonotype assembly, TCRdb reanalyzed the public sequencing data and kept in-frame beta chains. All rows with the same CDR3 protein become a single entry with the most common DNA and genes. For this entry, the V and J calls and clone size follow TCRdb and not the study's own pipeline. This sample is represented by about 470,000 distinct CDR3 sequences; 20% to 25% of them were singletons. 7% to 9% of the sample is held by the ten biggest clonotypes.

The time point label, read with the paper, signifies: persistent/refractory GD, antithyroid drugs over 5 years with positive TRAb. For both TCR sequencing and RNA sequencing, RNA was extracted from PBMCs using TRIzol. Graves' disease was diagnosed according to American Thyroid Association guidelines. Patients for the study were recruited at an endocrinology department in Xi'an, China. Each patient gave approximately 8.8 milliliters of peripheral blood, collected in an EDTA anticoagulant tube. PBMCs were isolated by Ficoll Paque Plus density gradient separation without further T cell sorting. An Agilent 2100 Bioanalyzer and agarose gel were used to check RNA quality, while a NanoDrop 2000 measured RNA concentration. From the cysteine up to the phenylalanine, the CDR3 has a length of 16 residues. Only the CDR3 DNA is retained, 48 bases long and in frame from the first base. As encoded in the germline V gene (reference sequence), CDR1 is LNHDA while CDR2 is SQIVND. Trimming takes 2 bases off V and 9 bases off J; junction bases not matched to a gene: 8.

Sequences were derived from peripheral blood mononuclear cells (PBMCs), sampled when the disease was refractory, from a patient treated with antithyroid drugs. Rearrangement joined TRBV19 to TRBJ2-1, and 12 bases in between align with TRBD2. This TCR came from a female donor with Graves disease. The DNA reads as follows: TGTGCCAGTAGTATATCTAGCGGGAGGGCGGGGGGTGAGCAGTTCTTC. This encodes CASSISSGRAGGEQFF.